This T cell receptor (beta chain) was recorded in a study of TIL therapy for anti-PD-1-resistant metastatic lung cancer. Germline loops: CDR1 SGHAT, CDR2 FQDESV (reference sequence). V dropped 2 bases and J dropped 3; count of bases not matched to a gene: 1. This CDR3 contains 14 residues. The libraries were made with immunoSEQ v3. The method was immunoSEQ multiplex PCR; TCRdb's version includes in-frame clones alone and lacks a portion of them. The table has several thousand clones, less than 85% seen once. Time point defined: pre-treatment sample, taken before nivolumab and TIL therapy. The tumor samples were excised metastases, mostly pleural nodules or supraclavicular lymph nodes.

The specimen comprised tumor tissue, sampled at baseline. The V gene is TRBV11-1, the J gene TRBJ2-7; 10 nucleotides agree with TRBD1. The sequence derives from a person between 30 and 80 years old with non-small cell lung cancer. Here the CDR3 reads CASSLRDRGYEQYF. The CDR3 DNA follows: TGTGCCAGCAGCTTAAGGGACAGGGGCTACGAGCAGTACTTC.